This is a list of T cell receptor beta chains from one sample in a study of OX40 agonist ivuxolimab in advanced cancers. The table came from immunoSEQ multiplex PCR; TCRdb's copy has only in-frame clones and leaves some out. The repertoire holds just under 65,000 clones, with roughly 89% as singletons. Material: CD4+ or CD8+ T cells sorted from blood, obtained in a trial of the OX40 agonist ivuxolimab. Every receptor here comes from an adult with an advanced solid tumor such as melanoma, head and neck, liver or kidney cancer. Both conserved end residues are part of each CDR3. A D gene is named only where the DNA matches it firmly.

j_call v_call d_call cdr3_aa cdr3_nt
TRBJ2-7 TRBV2 . CASSSYEQYF TGTGCCAGCAGTTCGTACGAGCAGTACTTC
TRBJ1-4 TRBV7-6 . CASSLSGSANEKLFF TGTGCCAGCAGCTTATCGGGGTCTGCTAATGAAAAACTGTTTTTT
TRBJ2-7 TRBV2 . CASSDQRYEQYF TGTGCCAGCAGTGATCAGAGGTACGAGCAGTACTTC
TRBJ2-5 TRBV5-1 . CASSLGGAETQYF TGCGCCAGCAGCTTGGGGGGGGCGGAGACCCAGTACTTC
TRBJ1-4 TRBV7-9 . CASSLAQGATNEKLFF TGTGCCAGCAGCCTAGCCCAGGGTGCAACTAATGAAAAACTGTTTTTT
TRBJ2-7 TRBV20-1 . CSARRSYEQYF TGCAGTGCTAGAAGGAGCTACGAGCAGTACTTC
TRBJ1-1 TRBV30 . CAWSVKAGQGNTEAFF TGTGCCTGGAGTGTAAAGGCGGGCCAGGGGAACACTGAAGCTTTCTTT
TRBJ1-5 TRBV11-2 . CASSSLGWDQPQHF TGTGCCAGCAGCTCACTGGGATGGGATCAGCCCCAGCATTTT
TRBJ2-5 TRBV7-7 TRBD2 CASSLGSSGMRGETQYF TGTGCTAGCAGCTTAGGATCTAGCGGGATGCGTGGAGAGACCCAGTACTTC
TRBJ2-7 TRBV18 . CASSLVREDEQYF TGTGCCAGCTCACTCGTTAGGGAGGACGAGCAGTACTTC
TRBJ1-1 TRBV7-9 . CASSLEAGNTEAFF TGTGCCAGCAGCTTAGAGGCAGGGAACACTGAAGCTTTCTTT
TRBJ2-7 TRBV6-4 . CARGPLTSYEQYF TGTGCCAGGGGACCTTTAACCTCCTACGAGCAGTACTTC
TRBJ2-1 TRBV10-3 TRBD2 CAIWGGTYNEQFF TGTGCCATCTGGGGGGGGACCTACAATGAGCAGTTCTTC
TRBJ2-2 TRBV5-4 TRBD2 CASSPPGLAGSGELFF TGTGCCAGCAGCCCACCGGGACTAGCGGGTTCTGGGGAGCTGTTTTTT
TRBJ1-3 TRBV9 . CASSGPGKLNTIYF TGTGCCAGCAGCGGACCAGGGAAGTTAAACACCATATATTTT
TRBJ2-5 TRBV18 . CASSPPMGETQYF TGTGCCAGCTCGCCACCCATGGGAGAGACCCAGTACTTC
TRBJ2-2 TRBV2 TRBD2 CASSELAGVTGELFF TGTGCCAGCAGTGAGCTAGCGGGAGTCACCGGGGAGCTGTTTTTT
TRBJ1-4 TRBV9 . CASSVAGLNEKLFF TGTGCCAGCAGCGTAGCAGGGCTTAATGAAAAACTGTTTTTT
TRBJ1-5 TRBV28 TRBD1 CATKQGAGQPQHF TGTGCCACCAAACAGGGGGCAGGTCAGCCCCAGCATTTT
TRBJ2-1 TRBV5-6 . CASRGTSYNEQFF TGTGCCAGCAGGGGGACCTCCTACAATGAGCAGTTCTTC
TRBJ2-5 TRBV7-8 . CASSLRTQETQYF TGTGCCAGCAGCTTGAGGACACAAGAGACCCAGTACTTC
TRBJ2-1 TRBV6-1 TRBD2 CASSGGGSGMGEQFF TGTGCCAGCAGCGGCGGTGGTAGCGGGATGGGTGAGCAGTTCTTC
TRBJ2-5 TRBV7-2 TRBD1 CASSRQGAWETQYF TGTGCCAGCAGCCGACAGGGGGCTTGGGAGACCCAGTACTTC
TRBJ2-6 TRBV25-1 TRBD1 CATNRDSLSGANVLTF TGTGCCACCAACCGGGACAGCCTCTCTGGGGCCAACGTCCTGACTTTC
TRBJ1-1 TRBV30 . CAWSVLGPGSEAFF TGTGCCTGGAGTGTACTCGGTCCTGGAAGTGAAGCTTTCTTT
TRBJ2-1 TRBV4-2 TRBD2 CASSRAATSGRDYNEQFF TGTGCCAGCAGCCGTGCCGCCACAAGCGGGAGAGACTACAATGAGCAGTTCTTC
TRBJ2-1 TRBV27 TRBD2 CATPRVGRYSYNEQFF TGTGCCACCCCACGAGTCGGGAGGTACTCCTACAATGAGCAGTTCTTC
TRBJ2-7 TRBV6-1 TRBD1 CASRDRGPLYEQYF TGTGCCAGCAGAGACAGGGGTCCCCTCTACGAGCAGTACTTC
TRBJ1-3 TRBV18 . CASSPDDTEIYF TGTGCCAGCTCACCTGATGACACCGAAATATATTTT
TRBJ2-7 TRBV2 . CASGPSPYEQYF TGTGCCAGCGGTCCCAGCCCCTACGAGCAGTACTTC
TRBJ2-1 TRBV11-2 . CASRHTATFYNEQFF TGTGCCAGCAGACATACGGCTACATTTTACAATGAGCAGTTCTTC